These 21 T cell receptor beta chains were all obtained from the same sample, sequenced in a study of CD8 T cells in ankylosing spondylitis. TCRdb re-called the 5' RACE reads with MiXCR, one entry per CDR3 protein. The data contain around 28,000 distinct CDR3 sequences, more than 25% of them singletons. The sequencing sample was made of synovial fluid, either unsorted or a sorted T cell fraction (not recorded which). The receptors were gathered from a male donor with ankylosing spondylitis.

The chain has TRBV7-9 and TRBJ2-2; tentatively, D is TRBD2 (5 bases). This CDR3 has 16 residues. CDR1 and CDR2 from the germline V gene are SEHNR and FQNEAQ (reference sequence). With 0 bases removed from V and 1 base from J, the gap between germline ends came to 9 bases. The CDR3 reads CASSLASGLNTGELFF. The CDR3 DNA follows: TGTGCCAGCAGCTTAGCGAGCGGACTGAACACCGGGGAGCTGTTTTTT.

The chain is built from TRBV13 and TRBJ2-2; TRBD1 matches 9 bases. The V gene's germline CDR1 is PRHDT and CDR2 FYEKMQ (reference sequence). The CDR3 spans 15 residues. V trimming: 5 bases; J trimming: 7 bases; junction bases outside the gene matches: 8. CDR3 sequence reads: CASSVQGALGGELFF. As DNA, the CDR3 is TGTGCCAGCAGCGTACAGGGGGCTCTCGGCGGGGAGCTGTTTTTT.

With regard to this clonotype: One end of the junction does not line up with germline, which may come from a read error. This chain joins TRBV15 and TRBJ1-1; D unclear. The CDR3 length is 12 residues. Germline CDR1 LNHNV, CDR2 YYDKDF (reference sequence). CDR3 DNA: TGTGCCACCAGCACCCGGGCGGCGGAGGTGATCTTT. It specifies CATSTRAAEVIF.

The V call is TRBV10-3, the J call TRBJ2-3; tentative D call: TRBD2 (5 bases). Germline assignment: CDR1 ENHRY and CDR2 SYGVKD. Trimming took off 0 bases at V and 5 bases at J, with 9 bases between the two ends. This CDR3 is 14 amino acids long. The CDR3 here is CAISESLAGDTQYF. The CDR3 region has the DNA TGTGCCATCAGTGAGTCCCTAGCAGGAGATACGCAGTATTTT.

This clonotype was seen only a few times. The chain joins TRBV3-1 to TRBJ2-1, with 9 bases identical to TRBD2. Germline assignment: CDR1 LGHDT and CDR2 YNNKEL (reference sequence). V gave up 2 bases and J gave up 9 bases; unmatched junction bases: 11. The CDR3 is made up of 16 amino acids. CDR3 region: CASSQFPLGSGSEQFF. Written as DNA, the CDR3 is TGTGCCAGCAGCCAATTCCCCTTAGGTAGCGGGAGTGAGCAGTTCTTC.

There are a few counts of this clonotype. The chain employs TRBV14 and TRBJ2-1, with D uncertain. Germline CDR1 SGHDN, CDR2 FVKESK. The CDR3 consists of 15 residues. The ends were cut back, 1 base at V and 4 bases at J, with 11 bases in the middle. The CDR3 DNA sequence: TGTGCCAGCAGCCAAGGGAGTGGGCGGTACAATGAGCAGTTCTTC. It encodes CASSQGSGRYNEQFF.

The V call is TRBV6-1, the J call TRBJ2-7; tentatively, D is TRBD1 (5 bases). Germline assignment: CDR1 MNHNS and CDR2 SASEGT. The CDR3 covers 14 residues. V was trimmed by 5 bases and J by 0 bases, leaving 11 bases between them. CDR3 sequence: CASSQRGSSYEQYV. CDR3 in DNA: TGTGCCAGCAGTCAAAGGGGCAGCTCCTACGAGCAGTACGTC.

This clonotype was observed a few times. The chain couples TRBV7-6 to TRBJ1-1, with TRBD1 matching over 10 bases. There are 20 residues in the CDR3. CDR1 SGHVS and CDR2 FNYEAQ come from the germline V gene. Trimming took 3 bases from V and 0 from J; bases not matched to a gene: 16. As DNA, the CDR3 is TGTGCCAGCAGCTTTCCCGGGACAGGGGAAGAGGTCGGACTGAACACTGAAGCTTTCTTT. It encodes CASSFPGTGEEVGLNTEAFF.

The chain recombines TRBV7-4 with TRBJ2-5; D unclear. Germline V gene lookup returns CDR1 SGHVT and CDR2 SQSDAQ. Trimming took 5 bases from V and 8 from J, leaving 18 bases between them. This CDR3 contains 14 residues. CDR3 sequence (DNA): TGTGCCAGCAGCCCCCTTTCCCCACTCGAAACCCAGTACTTC. Translation gives CASSPLSPLETQYF.

This clonotype showed up many times. J is TRBJ2-5 and V is TRBV12-3 or TRBV12-4, with D uncertain. Trimming took off 2 bases at V and 5 bases at J, with 3 bases between the two ends. This CDR3 has 11 amino acids. CDR3 amino acids: CASSLRETQYF. The CDR3 nucleotides are TGTGCCAGCAGTTTAAGGGAGACCCAGTACTTC.

The rearrangement uses TRBV12-3 or TRBV12-4 and TRBJ2-3, with 9 bases fitting TRBD2. V was pared by 3 bases and J by 6 bases, with 7 bases of the junction left unmatched. The CDR3 runs to 15 residues. CDR3 protein: CASSFVAGEVDTQYF. The DNA of the CDR3 is TGTGCCAGCAGTTTTGTAGCGGGAGAAGTGGATACGCAGTATTTT.

The CDR3 DNA reads as TGTGCCACCAGTGATTGGGGGGAGGGCCAAAATGAGCAGTTCTTC. This gives the protein CATSDWGEGQNEQFF. The chain is built from TRBV24-1 and TRBJ2-1; 7 bases fit TRBD2. Germline V lookup: CDR1 KGHDR, CDR2 SFDVKD. With V trimmed by 2 bases and J by 7 bases, 7 bases remained unmatched. CDR3 length: 15 amino acids.

This clonotype was observed a handful of times. The gene calls are TRBV19 and TRBJ2-5, with 7 bases that match TRBD1. CDR1 is LNHDA and CDR2 is SQIVND in the germline V gene (reference sequence). V gave up 9 bases and J gave up 4 bases; unmatched junction bases: 5. The CDR3 spans 12 residues. Here the CDR3 reads CASRDSRETQYF. The DNA for the CDR3 is TGTGCCAGCCGGGACAGCCGAGAGACCCAGTACTTC.

This clonotype was seen a few times. V is TRBV12-3 or TRBV12-4 and J is TRBJ2-2, with 9 bases matching TRBD2. Trimming removed 6 bases from V and 7 bases from J; junction bases left unmatched: 9. CDR3 length equals 15 residues. The chain's CDR3 is CASRPAGTSSGELFF. The CDR3, as DNA: TGTGCCAGCAGGCCCGCCGGGACTAGCAGCGGGGAGCTGTTTTTT.

The chain employs TRBV15 and TRBJ1-1; D possibly corresponds to TRBD1 (6 bases). In germline, CDR1 is LNHNV, CDR2 YYDKDF (reference sequence). This CDR3 region has 15 residues. V lost 1 base and J 3 bases, leaving 12 bases between the germline ends. DNA of the CDR3: TGTGCCACCAGCAGAGTTTCAACAGGGTACACTGAAGCTTTCTTT. Its translation is CATSRVSTGYTEAFF.

This clonotype was observed a handful of times. This chain uses TRBV11-2 with TRBJ2-3; 8 bases match TRBD1. V was pared by 7 bases and J by 0 bases, with 9 bases of the junction left unmatched. There are 16 residues in the CDR3. Germline loops: CDR1 SGHAT, CDR2 FQNNGV. Here the CDR3 DNA reads TGTGCCAGCACCTTCTGGACAGGGAGAAGCACAGATACGCAGTATTTT. Its translation is CASTFWTGRSTDTQYF.

The chain joins TRBV20-1 to TRBJ2-5; D possibly corresponds to TRBD1 (6 bases). Germline V gene lookup returns CDR1 DFQATT and CDR2 SNEGSKA (reference sequence). The CDR3 runs 13 residues. The CDR3 DNA reads as TGCAGCATCCCGGGACACTTAAACCAGGCTCAGTACTTC. Protein product: CSIPGHLNQAQYF.

In its sample, this clonotype was seen a few times. The rearrangement links TRBV27 to TRBJ2-2; D not resolved. The germline gives CDR1 MNHEY, CDR2 SMNVEV (reference sequence). The CDR3 contains 14 residues. Trimming took off 6 bases at V and 3 bases at J, with 11 bases between the two ends. The CDR3, as DNA: TGTGCCAGCAGATGGACCGGATACACCGGGGAGCTGTTTTTT. It yields the protein CASRWTGYTGELFF.

V and J are TRBV7-9 and TRBJ1-5; 7 bases match TRBD1. V dropped 4 bases and J dropped 5; count of bases not matched to a gene: 11. Germline-derived CDR1 and CDR2 are SEHNR and FQNEAQ (reference sequence). The CDR3 runs to 16 residues. The CDR3 protein is CASSSTTGDRDQPQHF. CDR3 bases: TGTGCCAGCAGCTCAACAACAGGGGATCGGGATCAGCCCCAGCATTTT.

The chain employs TRBV20-1 and TRBJ2-1, with 10 bases identical to TRBD2. The junction had 9 bases not matched to a gene; V was cut back by 4 bases and J by 3 bases. The CDR3 consists of 16 residues. The germline gives CDR1 DFQATT, CDR2 SNEGSKA (reference sequence). CDR3 sequence reads: CSAKGLAVGFYNEQFF. As DNA, the CDR3 is TGCAGTGCTAAAGGACTAGCGGTTGGCTTCTACAATGAGCAGTTCTTC.

In this sample, this clonotype turned up many times. This chain joins TRBV28 and TRBJ2-3, with no clear D. The CDR3 length is 15 residues. Per the germline V gene, CDR1 is MDHEN and CDR2 is SYDVKM. Deletions cut 3 bases from V and 2 bases from J, with 12 bases between. The CDR3 region is CASSLARWDTDTQYF. CDR3 DNA sequence: TGTGCCAGCAGTTTGGCTCGTTGGGACACAGATACGCAGTATTTT.